The 18 T cell receptor beta chains presented below share a single source sample, sequenced in a study of blood T cells in healthy people across ages. Primers used in a second PCR of roughly 6 to 12 cycles were a sample-barcoded 5' primer and a J-beta primer mix. TCRdb passed the 5' RACE reads through MiXCR, listing each CDR3 protein once. The sample shows about 400,000 distinct CDR3 sequences, roughly half of them seen only once. The source material was blood. The receptor set was obtained from a man in his 60s in good health.

This chain uses TRBV20-1 with TRBJ2-3; perhaps TRBD1 as D (6 bases). Trimming stripped 4 bases from V and 6 bases from J, with 20 bases between. This CDR3 spans 15 amino acids. Per the germline V gene, CDR1 is DFQATT and CDR2 is SNEGSKA (reference sequence). DNA for the CDR3: TGCAGTGCTACCCGTGTAGCCGCAGGGGTGGATACGCAGTATTTT. Translated: CSATRVAAGVDTQYF.

The chain carries TRBV12-5 and TRBJ2-3; 11 nucleotides align to TRBD2. The CDR3 has 17 residues. Germline V CDR1 and CDR2: LGHNT, FRNRAP. V gave up 6 bases and J gave up 0 bases; unmatched junction bases: 8. The DNA for the CDR3 is TGTGCTAGTGGCCTGACTAGCGGGGCCTTGAGCACAGATACGCAGTATTTT. It encodes CASGLTSGALSTDTQYF.

The chain uses TRBV29-1 and TRBJ2-6, with TRBD1 identical over 7 bases. The CDR3 runs 13 residues. The V gene end was trimmed by 6 bases and the J gene end by 4 bases; junction bases not matched to a gene: 3. Germline V gene data show CDR1 as SQVTM and CDR2 as ANQGSEA. The CDR3 spells CSVGTAGANVLTF. The CDR3 DNA reads TGCAGCGTGGGGACAGCCGGGGCCAACGTCCTGACTTTC. The complete variable domain, with remaining parts taken from reference TRBV29-1 and TRBJ2-6, reads SAVISQKPSRDICQRGTSLTIQCQVDSQVTMMFWYRQQPGQSLTLIATANQGSEATYESGFVIDKFPISRPNLTFSTLTVSNMSPEDSSIYLCSVGTAGANVLTFGAGSRLTVL.

The rearrangement joins TRBV20-1 to TRBJ2-1, with a weak D call TRBD2 (7 bases). Trimming stripped 3 bases from V and 0 bases from J, with 12 bases between. The CDR3 is 15 residues long. The germline V gene has CDR1 DFQATT and CDR2 SNEGSKA (reference sequence). The CDR3 sequence is CSARGGAVSYNEQFF. CDR3 bases: TGCAGTGCTAGGGGGGGGGCCGTCTCCTACAATGAGCAGTTCTTC.

The V call is TRBV20-1, the J call TRBJ1-5; 9 positions match TRBD1. CDR1 DFQATT and CDR2 SNEGSKA come from the germline V gene (reference sequence). With 5 bases clipped from V and 5 bases from J, the junction kept 10 bases outside the gene matches. The CDR3 runs to 15 residues. The CDR3 reads CSASFRDRVYQPQHF. DNA of the CDR3: TGCAGTGCTTCTTTCCGGGACAGGGTATATCAGCCCCAGCATTTT.

The rearrangement joins TRBV30 to TRBJ1-2; 8 nucleotides match TRBD1. The CDR3 is 12 residues long. V gave up 5 bases and J gave up 7 bases; unmatched junction bases: 6. Germline values: CDR1 GTSNPN, CDR2 SVGIG (reference sequence). The CDR3 is CAWLTGAGGYTF. CDR3 DNA sequence: TGTGCCTGGTTGACAGGGGCGGGTGGCTACACCTTC.

This chain joins TRBV25-1 and TRBJ2-1; no definite D call. CDR1 and CDR2 from the germline V gene are MGHDK and SYGVNS. This CDR3 comprises 14 residues. V was shortened by 3 bases and J by 3 bases, with 9 bases between the two germline ends. The CDR3 sequence: CASSDRVGYNEQFF. CDR3 bases: TGTGCCAGCAGTGATAGGGTTGGCTACAATGAGCAGTTCTTC.

This clonotype was detected a few times. The chain employs TRBV11-2 and TRBJ1-2; D may be TRBD1 (6 bases). CDR1 and CDR2 from the germline V gene are SGHAT and FQNNGV. This CDR3 is 14 amino acids long. V gave up 5 bases and J gave up 8 bases, with 18 bases separating them. CDR3 DNA sequence: TGTGCCAGCAGCCCAGGGGCAGGGTCATCCGGCTACACCTTC. It specifies CASSPGAGSSGYTF.

The chain has TRBV20-1 and TRBJ1-2, with a tentative D call TRBD1 (5 bases). Germline V gene sequence: CDR1 DFQATT, CDR2 SNEGSKA (reference sequence). The length of the CDR3 is 15 residues. Trimming removed 3 bases at V and 2 bases at J, with 16 bases between. In DNA, the CDR3 is TGCAGTGCTAGGGGCCTTCTCAGACAGAACTATGGCTACACCTTC. Amino acid sequence: CSARGLLRQNYGYTF.

This clonotype has just one count. Possible read error: a much larger clone is one base away. The rearrangement joins TRBV5-1 to TRBJ1-5; TRBD1 might be the D (5 bases). With 4 bases removed from V and 7 bases from J, the gap between germline ends came to 15 bases. In germline, CDR1 is SGHRS, CDR2 YFSETQ. The CDR3 loop spans 14 amino acids. In DNA, the CDR3 is TGCGCCAGCAGCGTGGGACGGGGGGACCAGCCCCAGCATTTT. This sequence encodes CASSVGRGDQPQHF.

This rearrangement joins TRBV10-3 to TRBJ2-5; the D gene could be TRBD1 or TRBD2 (5 bases each). The V and J ends lost 1 base and 11 bases respectively, with 11 bases between them. CDR3 size: 12 residues. Germline V gene data show CDR1 as ENHRY and CDR2 as SYGVKD. In DNA, the CDR3 is TGTGCCATCAGTGAGTTAATAGGGGAGCAGTACTTC. Amino acid sequence: CAISELIGEQYF.

This clonotype was picked up a small number of times. The chain is built from TRBV10-3 and TRBJ2-7; 10 bases line up with TRBD1. V lost 4 bases, J lost 1 base, and 1 base stayed unmatched. The germline V gene has CDR1 ENHRY and CDR2 SYGVKD. CDR3 length equals 14 residues. This CDR3 is CAISGTGGSYEQYF. In nucleotides, the CDR3 is TGTGCCATCAGTGGGACAGGGGGTTCCTACGAGCAGTACTTC.

V usage is TRBV30 and J usage is TRBJ1-2, with D possibly matching TRBD1 (6 bases). V shed 7 bases and J shed 4 bases, with 7 bases lying between them. The CDR3 covers 10 residues. Germline loops: CDR1 GTSNPN, CDR2 SVGIG (reference sequence). CDR3 amino acids: CASDSYGYTF. The CDR3 DNA sequence: TGTGCCTCGGACAGCTATGGCTACACCTTC.

This clonotype has only a few counts. This sequence joins TRBV2 and TRBJ1-2; no clear D gene. There are 15 residues in the CDR3. Trimming removed 1 base at V and 0 bases at J, with 9 bases between. The germline V gene has CDR1 SNHLY and CDR2 FYNNEI. The DNA of the CDR3 is TGTGCCAGCAGTGAAGGGGTCAGGACTAACTATGGCTACACCTTC. Translated: CASSEGVRTNYGYTF.

The V gene is TRBV18, the J gene TRBJ1-5; D is undetermined. CDR1 KGHSH and CDR2 LQKENI come from the germline V gene. V lost 3 bases to trimming and J lost 0 bases, with 9 bases between them. The CDR3 runs to 15 residues. DNA of the CDR3: TGTGCCAGCTCACCGGCGGGTTTTAGCAATCAGCCCCAGCATTTT. Residues: CASSPAGFSNQPQHF.

This clonotype was found once. The rearrangement joins TRBV9 to TRBJ2-7; D unclear. The V gene's germline CDR1 is SGDLS and CDR2 YYNGEE. Trimming took off 0 bases at V and 3 bases at J, with 13 bases between the two ends. The CDR3 contains 15 residues. The CDR3: CASSVEASGDYEQYF. The CDR3 nucleotides read TGTGCCAGCAGCGTAGAAGCCTCCGGCGACTACGAGCAGTACTTC.

This clonotype appeared a few times. The chain couples TRBV7-2 to TRBJ1-2; 10 nucleotides match TRBD1. V lost 5 bases and J lost 8; bases outside the gene matches: 11. Germline V CDR1 and CDR2: SGHTA, FQGNSA. The CDR3 is made up of 15 amino acids. The CDR3 loop is CASSPGQGVPGGYTF. As DNA, the CDR3 is TGTGCCAGCAGCCCAGGACAGGGGGTTCCGGGAGGCTACACCTTC.

The V call is TRBV20-1, the J call TRBJ2-1, with 9 bases lining up with TRBD2. Germline V gene lookup returns CDR1 DFQATT and CDR2 SNEGSKA (reference sequence). This CDR3 contains 16 residues. Trimming cost V 6 bases and J 0 bases; bases outside gene matches: 9. The CDR3 nucleotides read TGCAGTGCCCCTAGCGGGACAGCCATCTCCTACAATGAGCAGTTCTTC. Translation: CSAPSGTAISYNEQFF.